The clone carrying this T cell receptor (beta chain) was recorded a few times. This sample is drawn from a study of blood T cell repertoires in COVID-19. Across the whole study: The United States, Italy and Spain supplied acute and convalescent COVID-19 samples.

Libraries were prepared by immunoSEQ multiplex PCR; TCRdb keeps only in-frame clonotypes and omits some of them. The sample contains fewer than 60,000 clones, around nine tenths of which appear only once. V lost 0 bases and J lost 4, with 9 bases in between. The CDR3 runs 14 residues. CDR1 is MNHEY, CDR2 SMNVEV, per germline (reference sequence). This sequence was found in a man older than 75 with active or convalescent COVID-19. The specimen sequenced was peripheral blood. The V gene is TRBV27, the J gene TRBJ2-5, with D hard to call. The CDR3: CASSLSRRGETQYF. The CDR3 DNA sequence: TGTGCCAGCAGTTTATCGAGGAGAGGAGAGACCCAGTACTTC.